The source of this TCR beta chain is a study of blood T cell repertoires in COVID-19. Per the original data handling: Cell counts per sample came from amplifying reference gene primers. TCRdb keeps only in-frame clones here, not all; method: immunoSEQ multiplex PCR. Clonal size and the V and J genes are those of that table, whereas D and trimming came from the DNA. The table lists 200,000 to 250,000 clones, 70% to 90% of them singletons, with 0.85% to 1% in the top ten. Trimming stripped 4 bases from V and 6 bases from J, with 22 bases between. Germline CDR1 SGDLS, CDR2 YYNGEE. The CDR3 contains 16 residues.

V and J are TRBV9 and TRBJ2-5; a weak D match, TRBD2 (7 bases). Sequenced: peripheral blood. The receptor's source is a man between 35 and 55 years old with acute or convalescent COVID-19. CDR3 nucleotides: TGTGCCAGCAGCCCCACCCCGGGGGGCGATGGGAAGACCCAGTACTTC. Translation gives CASSPTPGGDGKTQYF.